This is a list of T cell receptor beta chains from one sample in a study of blood T cell repertoires in COVID-19. Only in-frame clones appear in the TCRdb table, and some are missing; sequencing was by immunoSEQ multiplex PCR. The data contain 45,000 to 50,000 clones, roughly four fifths of them seen just once; the ten biggest clones take up approximately 7.4%. Sequenced: peripheral blood. These receptors all stem from a man aged 55 to 70 with active COVID-19. The CDR3 runs from the conserved cysteine through the conserved F or W. The D gene is left open where the match is weak. Not every row has a clone size; where given, it reads once, few, many or a size class.

CDR3 DNA,CDR3 protein,J gene,D gene,V gene,clone size
TGTGCCAGCAGAGCGCGAGGCAATGAGCAGTTCTTC,CASRARGNEQFF,TRBJ2-1,NA,TRBV28,NA
TGCGCCAGCAGCCGCCAGCCCAGGCTAGGGCAGGGGCTCGGAGCAACTAATGAAAAACTGTTTTTT,CASSRQPRLGQGLGATNEKLFF,TRBJ1-4,NA,TRBV4-1,NA
TGTGCCAGCAGTGAAGCATCGTCAGGTGAAGCTAACTATGGCTACACCTTC,CASSEASSGEANYGYTF,TRBJ1-2,NA,TRBV6-1,NA
TGTGCAAGTCGCTTAGCGCACTCCAGGGTGGTTTTTAGTAATCAGCCCCAGCATTTT,CASRLAHSRVVFSNQPQHF,TRBJ1-5,NA,TRBV12-2,NA
TGTGCCAGTACCGACGGACGGGGGGTCGGTCAGCCCCAGCATTTT,CASTDGRGVGQPQHF,TRBJ1-5,NA,TRBV19,NA
TGCGCCAGCAGTCAATCGACTAGCTATGGCTACACCTTC,CASSQSTSYGYTF,TRBJ1-2,NA,TRBV23-1,NA
TGTGCCAGCAGGGGCGCCGCGAACACCGGGGAGCTGTTTTTT,CASRGAANTGELFF,TRBJ2-2,NA,TRBV6-5,NA
TGTGCCAGCAAGGGCGGGCCTCACACAGATACGCAGTATTTT,CASKGGPHTDTQYF,TRBJ2-3,NA,TRBV6-5,NA
TGTGCCAGTAGCACCGGAGGGGCCCCCCTCCAAGAGACCCAGTACTTC,CASSTGGAPLQETQYF,TRBJ2-5,NA,TRBV19,NA
TGTGTCAGAAGCGCAACGACAGCTAGCAATCAGCCCCAGCATTTT,CVRSATTASNQPQHF,TRBJ1-5,NA,TRBV7-5,once
TGTGCCAGCAGTTTGCGTGGACATAATGAAAAACTGTTTTTT,CASSLRGHNEKLFF,TRBJ1-4,NA,TRBV27,NA
TGTGCCAGCAGCCTAGGGAGACAGGGCTCACCCCTCCACTTT,CASSLGRQGSPLHF,TRBJ1-6,TRBD1,TRBV2,NA
TGCGCCAGCAGCCCGGGACAGACTAGCAATCAGCCCCAGCATTTT,CASSPGQTSNQPQHF,TRBJ1-5,TRBD1,TRBV5-1,NA
TGTGCCAGTAGTACCAGGACAGGGGCAACCTACGAGCAGTACTTC,CASSTRTGATYEQYF,TRBJ2-7,TRBD1,TRBV19,once
TGTGCCAGCAGCTTGCAGGGGGCGGGACTCCCCGGGGAGCTGTTTTTT,CASSLQGAGLPGELFF,TRBJ2-2,TRBD1,TRBV5-4,NA
TGCGCCAGCAGCCTTAGGACAGGAAGCACAGATACGCAGTATTTT,CASSLRTGSTDTQYF,TRBJ2-3,TRBD1,TRBV5-1,NA
TGTGCCAGCCAGGGAGGGGGCTATGGCTACACCTTC,CASQGGGYGYTF,TRBJ1-2,NA,TRBV12-3/TRBV12-4,few
TGTGCCAGCAACTCAGGGTTCGGTGAGCAGTACTTC,CASNSGFGEQYF,TRBJ2-7,NA,TRBV5-8,NA
TGTGCCAGCAGTTCTGAGTACGAGCAGTACTTC,CASSSEYEQYF,TRBJ2-7,NA,TRBV28,NA
TGTGCCAGCAGCGGGAACAGGGGGCTTGATGGCTACACCTTC,CASSGNRGLDGYTF,TRBJ1-2,TRBD1,TRBV9,NA
TGTGCCACATGGCAGGCCGGACTCTATGGCTACACCTTC,CATWQAGLYGYTF,TRBJ1-2,NA,TRBV6-5,NA
TGCAGCGTACAGGCAGCGGGGGGGCTCGGGGCCAACGTCCTGACTTTC,CSVQAAGGLGANVLTF,TRBJ2-6,TRBD2,TRBV29-1,NA
TGTGCCAGCAGTTTCCCTCTAGCGGGGGGGCAATCCTACAATGAGCAGTTCTTC,CASSFPLAGGQSYNEQFF,TRBJ2-1,TRBD2,TRBV6-2/TRBV6-3,NA
TGTGCCATTCAGGGATCGGGTGTCTACACCTTC,CAIQGSGVYTF,TRBJ1-2,NA,TRBV10-3,few
TGTGCCAGCTGCACCGGGGGGGGACCGTATAATTCACCCCTCCACTTT,CASCTGGGPYNSPLHF,TRBJ1-6,NA,TRBV5-8,NA
TGTGCCAGCAGTTTCGTAGGGGGCTCCTACAATGAGCAGTTCTTC,CASSFVGGSYNEQFF,TRBJ2-1,NA,TRBV28,NA
TGTGCCAGCAGCCAAGATACCGGGGGGGAGACCCAGTACTTC,CASSQDTGGETQYF,TRBJ2-5,TRBD2,TRBV3-1/TRBV3-2,NA
TGTGCCAGCAGCCCCAGACCAGGGGGCGTAGCTTTCTTT,CASSPRPGGVAFF,TRBJ1-1,TRBD1,TRBV7-3,NA
TGTGCCAGCAGTGGCCCTATCGTAGAGCGGAGGGAGACCCAGTACTTC,CASSGPIVERRETQYF,TRBJ2-5,NA,TRBV6-4,NA
TGTGCCAGCAGTTTCATGCGGGGATCTAGCACAGATACGCAGTATTTT,CASSFMRGSSTDTQYF,TRBJ2-3,NA,TRBV27,NA
TGTGCCAGCAGCTTAGCCGCGGGGGGGTTCTACAATGAGCAGTTCTTC,CASSLAAGGFYNEQFF,TRBJ2-1,TRBD2,TRBV7-2,NA
TGTGCCAGCAGCTCTGCCGGGACAGGGAAGCTAGCCAAAAACATTCAGTACTTC,CASSSAGTGKLAKNIQYF,TRBJ2-4,TRBD1,TRBV6-2/TRBV6-3,NA
TGTGCCAGCAGGGCGGGAGGGTCCTACGAGCAGTACTTC,CASRAGGSYEQYF,TRBJ2-7,TRBD2,TRBV6-5,NA
TGTGCCAGCAGCCGGGACAGGAACACTGAAGCTTTCTTT,CASSRDRNTEAFF,TRBJ1-1,TRBD1,TRBV7-2,NA
TGTGCCAGCAGATACAGGGGGCGCTATGTTTCTGAAGCTTTCTTT,CASRYRGRYVSEAFF,TRBJ1-1,TRBD1,TRBV28,NA
TGTGCCAGCAGCTTAGTCGGTAGGGGTGAAGAAAAACTGTTTTTT,CASSLVGRGEEKLFF,TRBJ1-4,NA,TRBV7-9,NA
TGTGCCAGCAGCTTAGTCTTCTCCGGGGAGCTGTTTTTT,CASSLVFSGELFF,TRBJ2-2,NA,TRBV7-2,NA
TGTGCCAGCAGTTGGTGGGACAGGGGATCTAATTCACCCCTCCACTTT,CASSWWDRGSNSPLHF,TRBJ1-6,TRBD1,TRBV2,NA
TGTGCCAGCAGTGAGGTACGCGGGAGGGCAACCTACGAGCAGTACTTC,CASSEVRGRATYEQYF,TRBJ2-7,TRBD2,TRBV2,NA
TGTGCCAGCAGTGCGTCGGGAACTAGCTACGAGCAGTACTTC,CASSASGTSYEQYF,TRBJ2-7,NA,TRBV2,NA
TGTGCCAGCAGCTTAGATTCGGCAGCGGTGGAGACCCAGTACTTC,CASSLDSAAVETQYF,TRBJ2-5,NA,TRBV7-2,NA
TGTGCCAGCAGTCCCGGGACAGGGGGACGAGAGACCCAGTACTTC,CASSPGTGGRETQYF,TRBJ2-5,TRBD1,TRBV6-5,once
TGTGCCAGCAGTGAAGCACGGGTGGTGAATCAGCCCCAGCATTTT,CASSEARVVNQPQHF,TRBJ1-5,NA,TRBV2,NA
TGTGCCAGCAGTGTTTCCGGGTTAAATGAGCAGTTCTTC,CASSVSGLNEQFF,TRBJ2-1,NA,TRBV27,NA
TGTGCCAGCAGCCTTCTGGAGCGAAACAATGAGCAGTTCTTC,CASSLLERNNEQFF,TRBJ2-1,NA,TRBV5-4,NA
TGCGCCAGCAGCTTGGAAGGGGCTTTAAGTGAAAAACTGTTTTTT,CASSLEGALSEKLFF,TRBJ1-4,NA,TRBV5-1,NA
TGTGCCAGCAGCTTACTGACAGGGAACTATGGCTACACCTTC,CASSLLTGNYGYTF,TRBJ1-2,TRBD1,TRBV7-2,NA
TGTGCCAGCAGTTTCCTCTATCCCCCGAACACTGAAGCTTTCTTT,CASSFLYPPNTEAFF,TRBJ1-1,NA,TRBV28,NA
TGTGCCAGCAGCCCTGACAGGGGAGGACAGCCCCAGCATTTT,CASSPDRGGQPQHF,TRBJ1-5,TRBD1,TRBV2,NA
TGTGCCAGCAAAAAAGGGACAACCGGGCCCGGGGAGCTGTTTTTT,CASKKGTTGPGELFF,TRBJ2-2,NA,TRBV5-6,NA
TGCGCCAGCAGCCAAGCCGGGACAGGGGGCCCCCGCGGCACTGAAGCTTTCTTT,CASSQAGTGGPRGTEAFF,TRBJ1-1,TRBD1,TRBV4-1,NA
TGTGCCAGCAGCGTAGCCAGCTCCTACGAGCAGTACTTC,CASSVASSYEQYF,TRBJ2-7,NA,TRBV9,NA
TGTGCCAGCAGCCCCAGGGGCAATCAGCCCCAGCATTTT,CASSPRGNQPQHF,TRBJ1-5,NA,TRBV3-1/TRBV3-2,few
TGTGCCTGGAGCCGGGGGGAGACCGGGGAGCTGTTTTTT,CAWSRGETGELFF,TRBJ2-2,TRBD2,TRBV30,NA
TGTGCCAGTAGCCCATATAGGACAGGGTCCTACAATGAGCAGTTCTTC,CASSPYRTGSYNEQFF,TRBJ2-1,TRBD1,TRBV19,NA
TGTGCCAGCAGCTTATCGGGGTCTCCCGGCTACGAGCAGTACTTC,CASSLSGSPGYEQYF,TRBJ2-7,NA,TRBV7-2,few
TGTGCCAGCAGAGACAGCCGGGACAGGGGGCAGCAGGTCACTGAAGCTTTCTTT,CASRDSRDRGQQVTEAFF,TRBJ1-1,TRBD1,TRBV28,once
TGTGCCTGGAGCCAAACAGGGGGGAATTCACCCCTCCACTTT,CAWSQTGGNSPLHF,TRBJ1-6,TRBD1,TRBV30,NA
TGTGCCAGCAGCTATCAAGCTGGTACTAATGAAAAACTGTTTTTT,CASSYQAGTNEKLFF,TRBJ1-4,NA,TRBV7-9,NA
TGTGCCAGCGCGCCGCGAGTAGCGGGACATGACGAGCAGTACTTC,CASAPRVAGHDEQYF,TRBJ2-7,TRBD2,TRBV7-2,NA